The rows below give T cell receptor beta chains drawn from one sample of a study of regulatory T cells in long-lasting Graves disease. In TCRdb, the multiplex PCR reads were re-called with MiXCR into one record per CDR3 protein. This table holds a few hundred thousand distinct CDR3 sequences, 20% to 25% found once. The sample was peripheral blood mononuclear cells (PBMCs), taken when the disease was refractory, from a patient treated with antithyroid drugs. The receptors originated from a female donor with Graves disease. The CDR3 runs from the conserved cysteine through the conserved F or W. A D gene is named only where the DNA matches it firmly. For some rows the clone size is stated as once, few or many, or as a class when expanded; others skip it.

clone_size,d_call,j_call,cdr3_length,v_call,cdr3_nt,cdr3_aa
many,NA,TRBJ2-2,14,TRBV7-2,TGTGCCAGCAGCTTACGATTGGGAGGCGGGGAGCTGTTTTTT,CASSLRLGGGELFF
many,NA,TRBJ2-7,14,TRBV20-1,TGCAGTGCTAGAGGGGGGGAGCATCCCTACGAGCAGTACTTC,CSARGGEHPYEQYF
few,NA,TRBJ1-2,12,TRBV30,TGTGCCTGGAGTATGGCTGCCTATGGCTACACCTTC,CAWSMAAYGYTF
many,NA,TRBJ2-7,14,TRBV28,TGTGCCAGCAGTTTTGTCGGGACGTCCTACGAGCAGTACTTC,CASSFVGTSYEQYF
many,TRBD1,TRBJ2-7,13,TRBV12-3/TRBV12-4,TGTGCCAGCAGGGGACTGACAGGGGACGAGCAGTACTTC,CASRGLTGDEQYF
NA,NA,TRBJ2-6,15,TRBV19,TGTGCCAGTAGTCTCCTAACCTCTGGGGCCAACGTCCTGACTTTC,CASSLLTSGANVLTF
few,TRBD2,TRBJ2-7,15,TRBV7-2,TGTGCCAGCAGCTTAGTTAGCGGGAGGGCGTGGGAGCAGTACTTC,CASSLVSGRAWEQYF
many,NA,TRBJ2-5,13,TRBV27,TGTGCCAGCAGTTTTATGGCGCAAGAGACCCAGTACTTC,CASSFMAQETQYF
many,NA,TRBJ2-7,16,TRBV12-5,TGTGCTAGTGGTTTAGAAACCGGGGCGTTCTCTTCCGAGCAGTACTTC,CASGLETGAFSSEQYF
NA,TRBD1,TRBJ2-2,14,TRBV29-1,TGCAGCGTCGAGCAGGACAGGGGGATAGGGGAGCTGTTTTTT,CSVEQDRGIGELFF
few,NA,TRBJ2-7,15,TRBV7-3,TGTGCCAGCAGCTTAAGAGGGGAAGAGTCCTACGAGCAGTACTTC,CASSLRGEESYEQYF
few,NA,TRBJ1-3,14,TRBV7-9,TGTGCCAGCTTCCCCGCGGGCTCTGGAAACACCATATATTTT,CASFPAGSGNTIYF
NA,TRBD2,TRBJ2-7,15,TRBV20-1,TGCAGTGCTAGAGATTTCGGGGGGGAGGCCTACGAGCAGTACTTC,CSARDFGGEAYEQYF
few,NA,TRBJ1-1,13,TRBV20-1,TGCAGTGCTAGAGAGTGGTATGACACTGAAGCTTTCTTT,CSAREWYDTEAFF
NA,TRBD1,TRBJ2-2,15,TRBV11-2,TGTGCCAGCAGCTTGCAGGGGGCGCAAACCGGGGAGCTGTTTTTT,CASSLQGAQTGELFF
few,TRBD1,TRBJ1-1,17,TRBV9,TGTGCCAGCAGCGAAGGGACAGGGGGCGCGAGGGACACTGAAGCTTTCTTT,CASSEGTGGARDTEAFF
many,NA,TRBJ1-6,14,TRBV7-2,TGTGCCAGCAGCTTAACGGTCGGAAATTCACCCCTCCACTTT,CASSLTVGNSPLHF
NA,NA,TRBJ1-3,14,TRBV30,TGTGCCTGGAGTGTAGGGGATTCTGGAAACACCATATATTTT,CAWSVGDSGNTIYF
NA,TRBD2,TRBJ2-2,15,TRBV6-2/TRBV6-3,TGTGCCAGCACCCCCCTAGCGGGAGGCACCGGGGAGCTGTTTTTT,CASTPLAGGTGELFF
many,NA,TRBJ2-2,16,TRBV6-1,TGTGCCACCACAGGAGGGGTGGTGGCGAACACCGGGGAGCTGTTTTTT,CATTGGVVANTGELFF
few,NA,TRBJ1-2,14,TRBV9,TGTGCCAGCAGCGTAGAGGGCAGCTACTATGGCTACACCTTC,CASSVEGSYYGYTF
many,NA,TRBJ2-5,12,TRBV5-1,TGTGCCAGCAGCTCCTCATGGGAGACCCAGTACTTC,CASSSSWETQYF
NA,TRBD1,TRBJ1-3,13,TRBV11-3,TGTGCCAGCAGCGGACAGGCTGGAAACACCATATATTTT,CASSGQAGNTIYF
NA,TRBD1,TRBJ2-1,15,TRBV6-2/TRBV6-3,TGTGCCAGCAGGGAAGGGGGCATCGCCTACAATGAGCAGTTCTTC,CASREGGIAYNEQFF
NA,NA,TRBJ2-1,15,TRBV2,TGTGCCAGCAGTGATCCAGGTGGGTCCTACAATGAGCAGTTCTTC,CASSDPGGSYNEQFF
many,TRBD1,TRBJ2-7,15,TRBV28,TGTGCCGTCGAATCCGGGACAGAAGATCTCTACGAGCAGTACTTC,CAVESGTEDLYEQYF
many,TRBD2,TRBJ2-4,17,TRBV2,TGTGCCAGCAGTGAGGGCGGACTAGCCGTGGCCAAAAACATTCAGTACTTC,CASSEGGLAVAKNIQYF
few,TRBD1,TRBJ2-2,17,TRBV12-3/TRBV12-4,TGTGCCAGCAGCCATTGGACAGGATTAGGGCAGACCGGGGAGCTGTTTTTT,CASSHWTGLGQTGELFF
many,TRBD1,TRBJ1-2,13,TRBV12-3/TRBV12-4,TGTGCCAGCAGTCGGACAGGGGCAGTGGGCTACACCTTC,CASSRTGAVGYTF
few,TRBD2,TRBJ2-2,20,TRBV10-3,TGTGCCATCAGCCAACCTTATCTAGCGGGGGGGCATCGGAGCACCGGGGAGCTGTTTTTT,CAISQPYLAGGHRSTGELFF
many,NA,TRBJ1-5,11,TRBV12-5,TGTGCCAGCGGGTCCGGGCAGCCCCAGCATTTT,CASGSGQPQHF
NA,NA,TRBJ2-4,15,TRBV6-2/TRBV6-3,TGTGCCAGCGTAGACATCCGATTAGCCAAAAACATTCAGTACTTC,CASVDIRLAKNIQYF
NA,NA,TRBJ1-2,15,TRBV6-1,TGTGCCAGCTGCCCCTTCGGGGGGGGGGCTGACGGCTACACCTTC,CASCPFGGGADGYTF
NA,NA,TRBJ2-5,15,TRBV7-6,TGTGCCAGCAGCTTGGACCCGGACTATCAAGAGACCCAGTACTTC,CASSLDPDYQETQYF
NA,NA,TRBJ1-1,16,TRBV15,TGTGCCACCAGCAGACCCCTTGCCGGACGGAACACTGAAGCTTTCTTT,CATSRPLAGRNTEAFF
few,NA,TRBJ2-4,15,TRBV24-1,TGTGCCACCAGTGATTCCCGGGGAGCCAAAAACATTCAGTACTTC,CATSDSRGAKNIQYF
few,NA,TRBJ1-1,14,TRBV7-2,TGTGCCAGCAGCTTTGGCCCCCTTGGCACTGAAGCTTTCTTT,CASSFGPLGTEAFF
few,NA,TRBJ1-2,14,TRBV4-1,TGCGCCAGCAGCCAAGAAGTCAGTAACTATGGCTACACCTTC,CASSQEVSNYGYTF